This TCR beta chain was sequenced for a study of cytomegalovirus exposure and HLA in healthy donors. Regarding the study as a whole: The study put 150 or so TCR beta chains on its list as cytomegalovirus-associated. Of the V segments, some could not be distinguished, including TRBV6-2 and TRBV6-3, and were excluded. The number of N-insertions in an Asian-associated ancestry cluster was reportedly below the 666-donor mean in a later analysis.

Unmatched junction bases numbered 2, after V lost 7 bases and J lost 5 bases. Germline CDR1 and CDR2: DFQATT and SNEGSKA (reference sequence). The CDR3 consists of 11 residues. Primers: 60 Vbeta forward and 13 Jbeta reverse. Only in-frame clones appear in the TCRdb table, and some are missing; sequencing was by immunoSEQ multiplex PCR. This repertoire shows 130,000 or so clones, 73% found once; its top ten account for approximately 2.1%. This clone was found once. Antigen unknown. Sequencing was performed on PBMCs. V is TRBV20-1 and J is TRBJ2-4; 7 bases fit TRBD2. This clonotype was sampled from a woman in her 40s in good health and CMV-seropositive. The CDR3 sequence is CSGEGENIQYF. In nucleotides, the CDR3 is TGCAGTGGGGAGGGAGAAAACATTCAGTACTTC.